These 21 T cell receptor beta chains were all obtained from the same sample, sequenced in a study of blood T cell repertoires in COVID-19. The assay was immunoSEQ multiplex PCR, and TCRdb's table has in-frame clones only and misses some. This table has approximately 90,000 clones, roughly 85% appearing once. Specimen: peripheral blood. These receptors came from an elderly man with acute or convalescent COVID-19.

V gene TRBV7-9 combines with J gene TRBJ1-6; D gene unclear. Germline V gene data show CDR1 as SEHNR and CDR2 as FQNEAQ (reference sequence). Trimming took off 9 bases at V and 5 bases at J, with 14 bases between the two ends. This CDR3 is built from 14 residues. CDR3 loop: CASSLHQNNSPLHF. CDR3 nucleotides: TGTGCCAGTTCACTACACCAAAATAATTCACCCCTCCACTTT.

This rearrangement joins TRBV6-5 to TRBJ2-1; 10 bases match TRBD1. The CDR3 is 14 residues long. V lost 4 bases and J lost 5; bases outside the gene matches: 2. Per the germline V gene, CDR1 is MNHEY and CDR2 is SVGAGI. CDR3 loop: CASSSGTGDNEQFF. The CDR3 DNA reads as TGTGCCAGCAGTTCCGGGACAGGGGACAATGAGCAGTTCTTC.

This clone was seen just once. CDR3: CASSSASGSFLNEQFF. The CDR3 coding sequence is TGTGCCAGCAGTTCGGCTAGCGGGAGTTTCCTAAATGAGCAGTTCTTC. The V gene is TRBV27, the J gene TRBJ2-1; 10 bases are a match to TRBD2. Germline trimming cut 4 bases from V and 7 bases from J; bases unmatched to any gene: 10. The germline V gene has CDR1 MNHEY and CDR2 SMNVEV (reference sequence). There are 16 residues in the CDR3.

The rearrangement links TRBV9 to TRBJ2-7, with TRBD2 matching over 13 bases. The CDR3 runs to 20 residues. V trimming: 4 bases; J trimming: 4 bases; junction bases outside the gene matches: 20. Germline CDR1 reads SGDLS; CDR2 reads YYNGEE. CDR3 coding DNA: TGTGCCAGCAGCTTTTCGTCCGGGACTAGCGGGAAAGAAGGTCTATACGAGCAGTACTTC. Its translation: CASSFSSGTSGKEGLYEQYF.

The chain uses TRBV6-1 and TRBJ2-4; 9 nucleotides agree with TRBD1. Germline CDR1 and CDR2: MNHNS and SASEGT. The junction had 6 bases not matched to a gene; V was cut back by 3 bases and J by 12 bases. This CDR3 is built from 13 residues. In DNA, the CDR3 is TGTGCCAGCAGTGAGGTACAGGGGGCCTCTCAGTACTTC. It is translated as CASSEVQGASQYF.

In the case of this clone: The junction differs from germline at one of its ends, possibly a read error. The chain links TRBV7-2 to TRBJ1-2, with a weak D call TRBD1 (6 bases). The CDR3 has 15 residues. CDR1 and CDR2 from the germline V gene are SGHTA and FQGNSA. The CDR3 nucleotides are TGTGCCAGCAGCTTAGCCGGTGGACAGAACTACGGCTACACCTTC. It encodes CASSLAGGQNYGYTF.

The chain uses TRBV6-1 and TRBJ2-7; 10 positions match TRBD2. Germline V lookup: CDR1 MNHNS, CDR2 SASEGT. The CDR3 loop spans 18 amino acids. The trim removed 2 bases at V and 1 base at J, leaving 11 bases unmatched. In DNA, the CDR3 is TGTGCCAGCAGTGAATCGGTTAGTACTAGCGGGATGTCCTACGAGCAGTACTTC. It codes for CASSESVSTSGMSYEQYF.

The chain links TRBV28 to TRBJ1-5, with TRBD1 matching 10 bases. CDR3 length equals 17 residues. Looked up from germline, CDR1 is MDHEN and CDR2 is SYDVKM. V lost 5 bases and J lost 2; bases outside the gene matches: 9. CDR3: CASSLDRGTGGNQPQHF. DNA for the CDR3: TGTGCCAGCAGTCTGGACAGGGGGACAGGCGGCAATCAGCCCCAGCATTTT.

This clone was counted a single time. The chain uses TRBV6-2 or TRBV6-3 and TRBJ2-7, with 9 nucleotides matching TRBD2. The V and J ends lost 0 bases and 1 base, in that order; junction bases with no gene match: 19. Germline V gene data show CDR1 as MNHEY and CDR2 as SVGEGT. The CDR3 is made up of 21 amino acids. CDR3 region: CASSYSIVGLATTQDSYEQYF. In DNA form, the CDR3 reads TGTGCCAGCAGTTACTCGATTGTAGGACTAGCGACGACCCAGGATTCCTACGAGCAGTACTTC.

The chain combines TRBV27 with TRBJ1-2; 7 bases are a match to TRBD1. Germline CDR1 and CDR2: MNHEY and SMNVEV (reference sequence). The V and J ends lost 5 bases and 3 bases, in that order; junction bases with no gene match: 3. CDR3 size: 13 residues. The CDR3 here is CASSPTGHYGYTF. CDR3 sequence (DNA): TGTGCCAGCAGTCCGACAGGGCACTATGGCTACACCTTC.

The chain has TRBV6-6 and TRBJ2-7; 7 bases are a match to TRBD1. V lost 2 bases, J lost 3 bases, and 7 bases stayed unmatched. There are 15 residues in the CDR3. Per germline, CDR1 MNHNY and CDR2 SVGAGI (reference sequence). This chain's CDR3 is CASSYEETGFYEQYF. DNA for the CDR3: TGTGCCAGCAGTTACGAAGAGACAGGGTTCTACGAGCAGTACTTC.

The chain links TRBV5-4 to TRBJ1-1; 7 nucleotides match TRBD1. The junction had 0 bases not matched to a gene; V was cut back by 3 bases and J by 1 base. Germline CDR1 is SGHNT and CDR2 is YYREEE (reference sequence). CDR3 length: 13 residues. CDR3 nucleotide sequence: TGTGCCAGCAGCTGGGACAGGAACACTGAAGCTTTCTTT. It codes for CASSWDRNTEAFF.

The rearrangement uses TRBV7-9 and TRBJ1-3; 8 nucleotides line up with TRBD1. The CDR3 is 16 residues long. Losses at the gene ends were 1 base for V and 4 bases for J; bases not matched to a gene: 6. Germline V lookup: CDR1 SEHNR, CDR2 FQNEAQ (reference sequence). CDR3 residues: CASSLGRQGTGNTIYF. In nucleotides, the CDR3 is TGTGCCAGCAGCTTAGGCCGACAGGGGACAGGAAACACCATATATTTT.

The V gene is TRBV6-2 or TRBV6-3, the J gene TRBJ1-6, with TRBD1 matching 7 bases. Germline lookup yields CDR1 MNHEY and CDR2 SVGEGT. The V gene end was trimmed by 5 bases and the J gene end by 9 bases; junction bases not matched to a gene: 7. This CDR3 has 14 residues. CDR3 DNA: TGTGCCAGCAGTGACAACAGGGGTGCTTCACCCCTCCACTTT. Encoded protein: CASSDNRGASPLHF.

J is TRBJ2-5 and V is TRBV6-5, with TRBD1 matching 7 bases. Germline V gene lookup returns CDR1 MNHEY and CDR2 SVGAGI. There are 14 residues in the CDR3. The junction had 5 bases not matched to a gene; V was cut back by 6 bases and J by 1 base. This chain's CDR3 is CASSRDRVQETQYF. CDR3 nucleotides: TGTGCCAGCAGCCGGGACAGAGTCCAAGAGACCCAGTACTTC.

V and J are TRBV5-1 and TRBJ1-1; D gene unclear. Germline V gene data show CDR1 as SGHRS and CDR2 as YFSETQ. This CDR3 contains 14 residues. V lost 0 bases and J lost 2, with 8 bases in between. For the CDR3, the DNA is TGCGCCAGCAGCTTGGTTGGCAGAAACACTGAAGCTTTCTTT. It encodes CASSLVGRNTEAFF. The full variable domain, in which reference TRBV5-1 and TRBJ1-1 provide the parts outside the CDR3, is KAGVTQTPRYLIKTRGQQVTLSCSPISGHRSVSWYQQTPGQGLQFLFEYFSETQRNKGNFPGRFSGRQFSNSRSEMNVSTLELGDSALYLCASSLVGRNTEAFFGQGTRLTVV.

This clone was detected a few times. The V and J genes are TRBV29-1 and TRBJ2-2; D may be TRBD2 (6 bases). Trimming left V 7 bases short and J 3 bases short, with 15 bases between. This CDR3 contains 14 residues. Germline V gene sequence: CDR1 SQVTM, CDR2 ANQGSEA. This chain's CDR3 is CSAGLTRDTGELFF. CDR3 nucleotide sequence: TGCAGCGCCGGACTGACTAGAGACACCGGGGAGCTGTTTTTT.

This chain connects TRBV9 to TRBJ2-7, with a possible D match to TRBD1 (5 bases). Trimming pared 3 bases from V and 7 bases from J, leaving 17 bases between. Germline CDR1 is SGDLS and CDR2 is YYNGEE. The CDR3 runs 14 residues. This CDR3 reads CASSARLGQEEQYF. CDR3 nucleotides: TGTGCCAGCAGCGCTCGACTGGGGCAGGAAGAGCAGTACTTC.

The rearrangement joins TRBV29-1 to TRBJ1-3; perhaps TRBD1 as D (6 bases). Trimming pared 6 bases from V and 1 base from J, leaving 13 bases between. This CDR3 comprises 14 residues. Looked up from germline, CDR1 is SQVTM and CDR2 is ANQGSEA. CDR3 region: CSVSIQGSGNTIYF. The CDR3 DNA reads as TGCAGCGTATCGATACAGGGTTCTGGAAACACCATATATTTT.

The chain recombines TRBV27 with TRBJ2-7; 9 bases are shared with TRBD2. V shed 6 bases and J 2 bases; nucleotides not matched to a gene: 14. Germline loops: CDR1 MNHEY, CDR2 SMNVEV (reference sequence). The CDR3 extends over 17 amino acids. The CDR3 region is CASRQPEREAETYEQYF. The CDR3 region has the DNA TGTGCCAGCAGACAGCCGGAGCGGGAGGCCGAAACCTACGAGCAGTACTTC.

The count of this clone is one. The CDR3 DNA follows: TGCGCCAGCAGTGGGCGATCCAAGGGGACAGATACGCAGTATTTT. The encoded protein is CASSGRSKGTDTQYF. The chain carries TRBV5-1 and TRBJ2-3, with TRBD1 as a possible D gene (5 bases). The CDR3 is made up of 15 amino acids. Germline V gene data show CDR1 as SGHRS and CDR2 as YFSETQ. V was clipped by 5 bases and J by 3 bases, with 16 bases between them.